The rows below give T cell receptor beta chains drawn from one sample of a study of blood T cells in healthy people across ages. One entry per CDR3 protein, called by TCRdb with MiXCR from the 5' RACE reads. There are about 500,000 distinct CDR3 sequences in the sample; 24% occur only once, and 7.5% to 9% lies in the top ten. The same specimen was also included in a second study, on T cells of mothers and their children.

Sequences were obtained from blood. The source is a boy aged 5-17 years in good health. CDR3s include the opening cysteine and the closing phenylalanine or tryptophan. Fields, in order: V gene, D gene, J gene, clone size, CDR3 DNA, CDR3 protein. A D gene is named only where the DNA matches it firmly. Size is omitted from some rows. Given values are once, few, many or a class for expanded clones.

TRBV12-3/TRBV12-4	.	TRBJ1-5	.	TGTGCCAGCAGTAAGACGAATCAGCCCCAGCATTTT	CASSKTNQPQHF
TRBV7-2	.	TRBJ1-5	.	TGTGCCAGCAGCTGGAGGGTGGATCCTCATAGCAATCAGCCCCAGCATTTT	CASSWRVDPHSNQPQHF
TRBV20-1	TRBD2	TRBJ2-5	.	TGCAGTGCTACTAGCGGGGGCGCATGGGAGACCCAGTACTTC	CSATSGGAWETQYF
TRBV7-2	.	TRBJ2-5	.	TGTGCCATCACGGTTGGGGAGACCCAGTACTTC	CAITVGETQYF
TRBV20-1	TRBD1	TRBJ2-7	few	TGCAGCGCGACGGACAGGAGCCGATGCGAGCAGTACTTC	CSATDRSRCEQYF
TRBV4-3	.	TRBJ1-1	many	TGCGCCAGCAGCCAAGACAGGAACACTGAAGCTTTCTTT	CASSQDRNTEAFF
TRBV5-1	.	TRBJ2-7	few	TGCGCCAGCAGCTTCCAGGACAAACCTCCAACCCACTACGAGCAGTACTTC	CASSFQDKPPTHYEQYF
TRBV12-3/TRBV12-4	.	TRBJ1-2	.	TGTGCCAGCAGCTTCGCCGGACAGTATGGCTACACCTTC	CASSFAGQYGYTF
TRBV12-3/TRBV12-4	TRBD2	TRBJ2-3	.	TGTGCCAGCAGTTCCCCGACTAGCGGGATCACAGATACGCAGTATTTT	CASSSPTSGITDTQYF
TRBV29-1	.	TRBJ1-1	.	TGCAGCGTTGTGGAACAGGGGAACACTGAAGCTTTCTTT	CSVVEQGNTEAFF
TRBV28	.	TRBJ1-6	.	TGTGCCAGCACATTTTCCAGGGATAATTCACCCCTCCACTTT	CASTFSRDNSPLHF
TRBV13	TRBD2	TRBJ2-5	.	TGTGCCAGCAGCTTACTAGCGGGGGGGCCAGAGACCCAGTACTTC	CASSLLAGGPETQYF
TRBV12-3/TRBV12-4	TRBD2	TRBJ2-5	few	TGTGCCAGCAGTTTCGCTAGCGGCCAAGAGACCCAGTACTTC	CASSFASGQETQYF
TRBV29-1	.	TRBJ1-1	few	TGCAGCGTCGTCACAGTTGAGCGTCCTGAAGCTTTCTTT	CSVVTVERPEAFF
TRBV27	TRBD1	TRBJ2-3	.	TGTGCCAGCAGTTTAATGGGACAGGGGTTTACAGATACGCAGTATTTT	CASSLMGQGFTDTQYF
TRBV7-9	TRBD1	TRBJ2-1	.	TGTGCCAGCAGCGAGGACAGGGCTCCGTACAATGAGCAGTTCTTC	CASSEDRAPYNEQFF
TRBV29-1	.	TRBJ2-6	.	TGCAGCGTGCTCATATCTGGGGCCAACGTCCTGACTTTC	CSVLISGANVLTF
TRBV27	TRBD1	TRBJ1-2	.	TGTGCCAGCAGTTTACGGACAGGGTTAAACTATGGCTACACCTTC	CASSLRTGLNYGYTF
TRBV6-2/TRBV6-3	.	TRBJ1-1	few	TGTGCCAGCAGGTGGGGAGGGTTCTTGGACACTGAAGCTTTCTTT	CASRWGGFLDTEAFF
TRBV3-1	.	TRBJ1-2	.	TGTGCCAGCAGCCAAGATCCCGACACTGGCTACACCTTC	CASSQDPDTGYTF
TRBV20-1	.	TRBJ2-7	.	TGCAGTGCTAAGGGATTGTTCTCCTACGAGCAGTACTTC	CSAKGLFSYEQYF
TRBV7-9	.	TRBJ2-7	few	TGTGCCAGCAGCTTAGGGTTAGTGGCTTACGAGCAGTACTTC	CASSLGLVAYEQYF
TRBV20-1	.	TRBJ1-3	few	TGCAGTGCTGGCGGCTCTGGAAACACCATATATTTT	CSAGGSGNTIYF
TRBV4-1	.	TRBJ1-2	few	TGCGCCAGCAGCCAACATCAGGTATCCGATGAAACCTTC	CASSQHQVSDETF
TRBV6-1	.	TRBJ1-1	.	TGTGCCAGCACCGACGGCACTGAAGCTTTCTTT	CASTDGTEAFF
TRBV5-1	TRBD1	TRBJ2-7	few	TGCGCCAGCAGCTTCGATCGGACAGGGGGAATTTTC	CASSFDRTGGIF
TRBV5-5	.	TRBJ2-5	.	TGTGCCAGCAGCTTGGATGGGGGCAGCCAAGAGACCCAGTACTTC	CASSLDGGSQETQYF
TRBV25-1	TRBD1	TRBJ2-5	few	TGTGCCAGCACAAACCGGGACAGAGAGGCCCAGTACTTC	CASTNRDREAQYF
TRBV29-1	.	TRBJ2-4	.	TGCAGCGTTGAAACAGACCTCAAAAACATTCAGTACTTC	CSVETDLKNIQYF
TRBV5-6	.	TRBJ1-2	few	TGTGCCAGCAGCTTGGACAAGTATGGCTACACCTTC	CASSLDKYGYTF
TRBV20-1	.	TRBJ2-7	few	TGCAGTGCTAGCCTACAGAGCTACGAGCAGTACTTC	CSASLQSYEQYF
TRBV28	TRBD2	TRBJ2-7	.	TGTGCCAGCAGAACTCCAAACGGGGGGTACGAGCAGTACTTC	CASRTPNGGYEQYF
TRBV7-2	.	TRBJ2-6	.	TGTGCCAGCAGCTTCCAGCTCTCTGGGGCCAACGTCCTGACTTTC	CASSFQLSGANVLTF
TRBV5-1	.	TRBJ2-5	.	TGCGCCAGCAGCCCCACGCCAGGCGAGACCCAGTACTTC	CASSPTPGETQYF
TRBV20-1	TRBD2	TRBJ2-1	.	TGCAGTGCTAGAGATTTGAGCGGGGCTTACAATGAGCAGTTCTTC	CSARDLSGAYNEQFF
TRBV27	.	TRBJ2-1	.	TGTGCCAGCAGTTCGTGGACTGACCCTAGAGGCGTCGCTGAGCAGTTCTTC	CASSSWTDPRGVAEQFF
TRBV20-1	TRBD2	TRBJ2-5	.	TGCAGTGCTAGAACCAGCGGGGCCCAAGAGACCCAGTACTTC	CSARTSGAQETQYF
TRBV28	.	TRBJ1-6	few	TGTGCCAGCAGTTTCCGTTTAGGAAAAGATTCACCCCTCCACTTT	CASSFRLGKDSPLHF
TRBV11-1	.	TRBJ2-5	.	TGTGCCAGCAGCTCCGAGACAGGCGAACAAGAGACCCAGTACTTC	CASSSETGEQETQYF
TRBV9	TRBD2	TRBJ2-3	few	TGTGCCAGCAGCTTAAATAGCGGGAGAACAGATACGCAGTATTTT	CASSLNSGRTDTQYF
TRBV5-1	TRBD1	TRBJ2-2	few	TGCGCCAGCTCCCAGGGGGTAAGCGGCCATCGGACCGGGGAGCTGTTTTTT	CASSQGVSGHRTGELFF
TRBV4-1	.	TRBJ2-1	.	TGCGCCAGCAGCCCTCTTATCACGGATTTCGGGACAACTTACAATGAGCAGTTCTTC	CASSPLITDFGTTYNEQFF
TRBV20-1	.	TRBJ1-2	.	TGCAGTGCTAGAGGACGGACGATGAACTATGGCTACACCTTC	CSARGRTMNYGYTF
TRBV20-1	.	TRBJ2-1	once	TGCAGTGCCAGCGACAGGCTGGCCTACAATGAGCAGTTCTTC	CSASDRLAYNEQFF
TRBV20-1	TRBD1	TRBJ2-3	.	TGCAGTGCTCCCCAGGTCCAGGGGGGCACAGATACGCAGTATTTT	CSAPQVQGGTDTQYF
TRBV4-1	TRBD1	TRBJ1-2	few	TGCGCCAGCAGCCAGATCGGACAGGGGAGAGATGGCTACACCTTC	CASSQIGQGRDGYTF
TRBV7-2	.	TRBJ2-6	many	TGTGCCAGCAGCTTAGACCCCGCAGGCCAACCTCCTACCTTC	CASSLDPAGQPPTF
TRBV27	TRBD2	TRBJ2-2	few	TGTGCCAGCACCTCTGGGGTAGCGGGGTACACCGGGGAGCTGTTTTTT	CASTSGVAGYTGELFF
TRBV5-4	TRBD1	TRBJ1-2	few	TGTGCCAGCAGCTCTACAGGGGTCTATGGCTACACCTTC	CASSSTGVYGYTF
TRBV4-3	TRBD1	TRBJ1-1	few	TGCGCCAGCAGCCGAACAGGGGAGGCTGAAGCTTTCTTT	CASSRTGEAEAFF
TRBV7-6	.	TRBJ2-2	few	TGTGCCAGCAGCTTAGCGACCGACGGCACCGGGGAGCTGTTTTTT	CASSLATDGTGELFF
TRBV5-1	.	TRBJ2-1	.	TGCGCCAGCAGCTCGGACCCTCCCTACAATGAGCAGTTCTTC	CASSSDPPYNEQFF
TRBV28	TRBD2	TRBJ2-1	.	TGTGCCAGCAGTGTTCTAGCGGGAGTTCGGTACGGTGAGCAGTTCTTC	CASSVLAGVRYGEQFF
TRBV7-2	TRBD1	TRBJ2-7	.	TGTGCCAGCAGCTCGATGCCGGGACAGGGAACCACGTACGAGCAGTACTTC	CASSSMPGQGTTYEQYF
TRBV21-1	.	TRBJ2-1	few	TGTGCCAGCAGCAATCGGGAGCTAGGGGGACCACAGTTCTTC	CASSNRELGGPQFF
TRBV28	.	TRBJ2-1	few	TGTGCCAGCAGTTCACCCGGAGGGGGGACCCACTACAATGAGCAGTTCTTC	CASSSPGGGTHYNEQFF
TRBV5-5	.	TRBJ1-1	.	TGTGCCAGCAGCGGTACTGGCACTGAAGCTTTCTTT	CASSGTGTEAFF
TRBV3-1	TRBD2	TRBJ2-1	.	TGTGCCAGCAGCCACCCTAGCGGGGGGGCCGGGTCCTACAATGAGCAGTTCTTC	CASSHPSGGAGSYNEQFF
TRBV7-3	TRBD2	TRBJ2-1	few	TGTGCCAGCAGCTTAACCGGGACTAACTCCTACAATGAGCAGTTCTTC	CASSLTGTNSYNEQFF